Listed below are T cell receptor beta chains from one sample, sequenced in a study of intratumoral heterogeneity in liver cancer. Profiling relied on immunoSEQ multiplex PCR, and the TCRdb table lists in-frame clones only, not all of them. The sample carries about 3,500 clones, about half recorded once. This material consisted of tumor tissue, taken before any cancer treatment. All receptors derive from a man aged 70-80 years with hepatocellular carcinoma. CDR3s include the opening cysteine and the closing phenylalanine or tryptophan. Each record gives: V gene, CDR3 length, D gene, CDR3 protein. A D gene is named only where the DNA matches it firmly.

V: TRBV2; length: 15; D: TRBD2; CDR3: CASSEGRGAYNEQFF
V: TRBV3-1/TRBV3-2; length: 17; D: .; CDR3: CASSQGPGRGGNEKLFF
V: TRBV25-1; length: 14; D: .; CDR3: CASSESWAGYGYTF
V: TRBV27; length: 14; D: TRBD1; CDR3: CASRRDRAYTEAFF
V: TRBV21-1; length: 14; D: .; CDR3: CASLGEEVNEKLFF
V: TRBV5-6; length: 14; D: TRBD1; CDR3: CASSGTGGYSPLHF
V: TRBV9; length: 14; D: .; CDR3: CASSARNQGDTQYF
V: TRBV4-1; length: 15; D: .; CDR3: CASSHPGTNYYEQYF
V: TRBV2; length: 13; D: .; CDR3: CASSGQGFETQYF
V: TRBV6-2/TRBV6-3; length: 12; D: .; CDR3: CASSLDSYEQYF
V: TRBV5-1; length: 15; D: .; CDR3: CASSLERVPNTEAFF
V: TRBV5-1; length: 15; D: .; CDR3: CASSFLRYSNQPQHF
V: TRBV24-1; length: 14; D: .; CDR3: CATSDHRAVRGYTF
V: TRBV28; length: 15; D: .; CDR3: CASSLSIRGGSEAFF
V: TRBV27; length: 15; D: .; CDR3: CASSEFRGLQETQYF
V: TRBV14; length: 15; D: .; CDR3: CASSQVMALNTEAFF
V: TRBV4-1; length: 15; D: TRBD1; CDR3: CASSPDRGRTGELFF
V: TRBV1; length: 20; D: .; CDR3: CTSSPHHPGLARENQETQYF
V: TRBV5-1; length: 16; D: .; CDR3: CASSLAGADFNSPLHF
V: TRBV24-1; length: 15; D: TRBD2; CDR3: CATASGGSYTGELFF
V: TRBV2; length: 16; D: .; CDR3: CASRRDIQIWNYGYTF
V: TRBV25-1; length: 14; D: .; CDR3: CASSDIRSSYEQYF
V: TRBV4-1; length: 15; D: TRBD2; CDR3: CASSQQAGVLETQYF
V: TRBV3-1/TRBV3-2; length: 16; D: .; CDR3: CASSHLLQDTNYGYTF
V: TRBV5-4; length: 17; D: TRBD2; CDR3: CASSLKSGGADTGELFF
V: TRBV30; length: 17; D: .; CDR3: CAWSVPGGARSNQPQHF
V: TRBV9; length: 13; D: .; CDR3: CASSVDGTYEQYF
V: TRBV4-1; length: 16; D: TRBD1; CDR3: CASSLRQGKIDTEAFF
V: TRBV7-9; length: 16; D: TRBD1; CDR3: CASSPGTGTGLYGYTF
V: TRBV7-9; length: 16; D: TRBD2; CDR3: CASSLERGGLSKTQYF
V: TRBV27; length: 10; D: .; CDR3: CASGNTEAFF
V: TRBV28; length: 17; D: TRBD2; CDR3: CASSAGTSGVYRETQYF
V: TRBV20-1; length: 15; D: TRBD2; CDR3: CSASKLAGGHNEQFF
V: TRBV12-3/TRBV12-4; length: 13; D: .; CDR3: CASSRSGPRGYTF
V: TRBV5-6; length: 14; D: TRBD1; CDR3: CASSDRGAGNTIYF
V: TRBV6-1; length: 20; D: .; CDR3: CASSDIGGGKTGKHQETQYF
V: TRBV7-2; length: 15; D: .; CDR3: CASSLVGGINQPQHF
V: TRBV2; length: 10; D: .; CDR3: CASSGDSQYF
V: TRBV6-1; length: 16; D: .; CDR3: CASSEGPNGRNQPQHF
V: TRBV21-1; length: 15; D: .; CDR3: CASSKGAGANQPQHF
V: TRBV19; length: 15; D: TRBD1; CDR3: CASSPRDRVTGELFF
V: TRBV12-5; length: 14; D: .; CDR3: CASGLVLGGPEAFF
V: TRBV10-3; length: 18; D: TRBD2; CDR3: CAISRGLAGADAYNEQFF
V: TRBV9; length: 15; D: TRBD2; CDR3: CASSVGSGGRYEQYF
V: TRBV7-9; length: 17; D: .; CDR3: CASSINDLDSLIGGYTF
V: TRBV3-1/TRBV3-2; length: 14; D: .; CDR3: CASSLGRVGQPQHF
V: TRBV28; length: 13; D: .; CDR3: CASRGGGVETQYF
V: TRBV6-5; length: 14; D: TRBD1; CDR3: CASSPTWTGYEQYF
V: TRBV5-4; length: 14; D: .; CDR3: CASSSGTYYNEQFF
V: TRBV7-9; length: 15; D: .; CDR3: CASSLGGTNTGELFF